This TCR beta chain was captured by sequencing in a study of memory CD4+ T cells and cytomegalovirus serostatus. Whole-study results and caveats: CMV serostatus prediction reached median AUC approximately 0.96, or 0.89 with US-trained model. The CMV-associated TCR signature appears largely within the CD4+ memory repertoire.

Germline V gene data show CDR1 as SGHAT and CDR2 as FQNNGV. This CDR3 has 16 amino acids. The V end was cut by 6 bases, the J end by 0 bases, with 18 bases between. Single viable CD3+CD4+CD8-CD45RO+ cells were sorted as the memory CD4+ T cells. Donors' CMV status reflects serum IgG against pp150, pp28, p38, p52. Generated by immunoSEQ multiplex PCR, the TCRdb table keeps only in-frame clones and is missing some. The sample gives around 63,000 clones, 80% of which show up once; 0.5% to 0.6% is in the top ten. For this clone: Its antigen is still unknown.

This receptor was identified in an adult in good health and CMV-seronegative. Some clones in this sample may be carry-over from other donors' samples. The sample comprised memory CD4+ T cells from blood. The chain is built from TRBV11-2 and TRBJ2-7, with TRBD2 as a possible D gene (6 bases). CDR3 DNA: TGTGCCAGCAGGTCCATCCGGGACTCGAGCTCCTACGAGCAGTACTTC. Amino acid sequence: CASRSIRDSSSYEQYF.